This TCR beta chain emerged from a study of blood T cells in healthy people across ages. The use of a sample-barcoded 5' primer and a J-beta primer mix characterized a second PCR of about 7 to 12 cycles. Via MiXCR, TCRdb re-called the 5' RACE reads, giving one row per CDR3 protein. The sample yields 1.4 million or so distinct CDR3 sequences, about 45% seen once. Germline CDR1 is SGHDN and CDR2 is FVKESK. The V end was cut by 7 bases, the J end by 0 bases, with 10 bases between. This CDR3 is built from 14 residues. The TCR sequence derives from a woman younger than 30 in good health. The material sequenced was blood. The gene calls are TRBV14 and TRBJ2-1; D ambiguous. The DNA for the CDR3 is TGTGCCAGCACCTCTGGGAACTCCTACAATGAGCAGTTCTTC. Translated: CASTSGNSYNEQFF.